The next 23 T cell receptor beta chains were all read from a single sample in a study of T cell responses to AZD1222 COVID-19 vaccine. The method was immunoSEQ multiplex PCR; TCRdb's version includes in-frame clones alone and lacks a portion of them. The sample includes 60,000 to 75,000 clones, 70% to 80% seen only once; the top ten take over 3%. Specimen: peripheral blood, collected 28 days after the second AZD1222 dose. The receptors stem from an adult who received the AZD1222 COVID-19 vaccine.

The table lists this clone with a few counts. The V and J genes are TRBV7-3 and TRBJ2-1, with D hard to call. The CDR3 has 12 residues. Trimming removed 3 bases at V and 7 bases at J, with 7 bases between. Germline V CDR1 and CDR2: SGHTA, FQGTGA. CDR3 nucleotide sequence: TGTGCCAGCAGCTTGGCCTCAAATGAGCAGTTCTTC. Translating gives CASSLASNEQFF.

This clone was observed once. The rearrangement links TRBV6-2 or TRBV6-3 to TRBJ2-1, with D hard to call. From germline, CDR1 is MNHEY and CDR2 SVGEGT. The CDR3 contains 13 residues. V shed 2 bases and J shed 4 bases, with 6 bases lying between them. This CDR3 is CASSYGYYNEQFF. The CDR3 nucleotides read TGTGCCAGCAGTTACGGCTATTACAATGAGCAGTTCTTC.

V is TRBV6-5 and J is TRBJ1-5; the D gene is possibly TRBD1 (5 bases). The CDR3 contains 15 residues. CDR1 MNHEY and CDR2 SVGAGI come from the germline V gene. V dropped 6 bases and J dropped 0 bases, with 12 bases sitting between them. CDR3 sequence reads: CASRVTAYSNQPQHF. CDR3 sequence (DNA): TGTGCCAGCAGAGTGACAGCTTATAGCAATCAGCCCCAGCATTTT.

This sequence joins TRBV7-2 and TRBJ1-1, with D unresolved. The CDR3 consists of 16 residues. Germline loops: CDR1 SGHTA, CDR2 FQGNSA. V lost 1 base and J lost 3, with 15 bases in between. DNA of the CDR3: TGTGCCAGCAGCTTAGAATCCTGGGCTAGGGACACTGAAGCTTTCTTT. This encodes CASSLESWARDTEAFF.

The V and J genes are TRBV3-1 (or the pseudogene TRBV3-2) and TRBJ1-4, with 10 bases matching TRBD1. The CDR3 has 14 residues. Trimming at V came to 6 bases and at J to 8 bases, leaving 6 bases not matched to a gene. Germline values: CDR1 LGHDT, CDR2 YNNKEL (reference sequence). The CDR3 loop reads CASSGTGEGEKLFF. Here the CDR3 DNA reads TGTGCCAGCAGTGGGACAGGGGAGGGGGAAAAACTGTTTTTT.

CDR3 in DNA: TGTGCCAGTAGCCCCGACAGCAGCTCCTACAATGAGCAGTTCTTC. As protein: CASSPDSSSYNEQFF. V gene TRBV19 combines with J gene TRBJ2-1; D may be TRBD1 (5 bases). Germline V gene data show CDR1 as LNHDA and CDR2 as SQIVND (reference sequence). CDR3 size: 15 residues. Deletions cut 6 bases from V and 0 bases from J, with 12 bases between.

The rearrangement joins TRBV5-8 to TRBJ1-5, with 7 nucleotides matching TRBD1. The CDR3 extends over 17 amino acids. CDR1 is SGHTS and CDR2 is YDEGEE in the germline V gene. J lost 2 bases, V lost 0 bases, and 8 bases had no gene match. The DNA of the CDR3 is TGTGCCAGCAGCTTGGTCGAGGGGGCGCGGGGCAATCAGCCCCAGCATTTT. Its translation is CASSLVEGARGNQPQHF.

This clone was picked up a small number of times. V and J are TRBV4-3 and TRBJ1-1; D perhaps matches TRBD1 (5 bases). Germline loops: CDR1 LGHNA, CDR2 YSLEER. This CDR3 region has 18 residues. V was trimmed by 0 bases and J by 0 bases, leaving 17 bases between them. CDR3 amino acids: CASSQDLAGNSMNTEAFF. In nucleotides, the CDR3 is TGCGCCAGCAGCCAAGATCTGGCAGGGAACTCCATGAACACTGAAGCTTTCTTT.

The chain carries TRBV6-6 and TRBJ2-1, with D possibly TRBD1 on 6 matching bases. Germline lookup yields CDR1 MNHNY and CDR2 SVGAGI (reference sequence). V dropped 6 bases and J dropped 4 bases, with 16 bases sitting between them. The CDR3 runs 15 residues. As DNA, the CDR3 is TGTGCCAGCAGCAGATTAGGGACAAATTACAATGAGCAGTTCTTC. Residues: CASSRLGTNYNEQFF.

The chain has TRBV7-2 and TRBJ2-5; D is undetermined. Germline V gene data show CDR1 as SGHTA and CDR2 as FQGNSA. The germline V and J ends were trimmed by 4 bases and 4 bases, with 7 bases remaining between them. This CDR3 has 12 residues. CDR3 sequence: CASSSSIETQYF. CDR3 sequence (DNA): TGTGCCAGCAGCTCTTCGATAGAGACCCAGTACTTC.

V is TRBV28 and J is TRBJ2-3; 13 bases are shared with TRBD2. The CDR3 runs 18 residues. In germline, CDR1 is MDHEN, CDR2 SYDVKM. V was clipped by 0 bases and J by 1 base; unmatched bases: 4. The CDR3 here is CASSLWTSGGIRTDTQYF. The CDR3 DNA follows: TGTGCCAGCAGTTTATGGACTAGCGGGGGGATTCGCACAGATACGCAGTATTTT.

In nucleotides, the CDR3 is TGTGCCAGCAGCTTAGTTTTGGGTTCTGAAGCTTTCTTT. Translating it yields CASSLVLGSEAFF. The chain employs TRBV7-6 and TRBJ1-1; no clear D. Germline lookup yields CDR1 SGHVS and CDR2 FNYEAQ. Deletions cut 1 base from V and 6 bases from J, with 9 bases between. The CDR3 is made up of 13 amino acids.

J is TRBJ1-5 and V is TRBV21-1; the table assigns TRBD1, which was not confirmed against the DNA. TRBV21-1 is described as a pseudogene. The CDR3 loop spans 16 amino acids. The CDR3 sequence is CASSKVNRDKNQPQHF. CDR3 DNA sequence: TGTGCCAGCAGCAAAGTAAATAGGGACAAAAATCAGCCCCAGCATTTT.

The chain recombines TRBV7-9 with TRBJ1-1; TRBD1 is a possible D gene (6 bases). The CDR3 is made up of 17 amino acids. The ends were cut back, 5 bases at V and 0 bases at J, with 19 bases in the middle. The germline gives CDR1 SEHNR, CDR2 FQNEAQ (reference sequence). The CDR3 sequence is CASSLARGQDMNTEAFF. The CDR3, as DNA: TGTGCCAGCAGCCTCGCCCGGGGACAAGATATGAACACTGAAGCTTTCTTT.

The CDR3 region has the DNA TGTGCCAGCAGCTCGGAGACAGGGAGCGCCATATACAATCAGCCCCAGCATTTT. Residues: CASSSETGSAIYNQPQHF. This chain uses TRBV7-8 with TRBJ1-5; 7 nucleotides agree with TRBD1. Germline V gene lookup returns CDR1 SGHVS and CDR2 FQNEAQ. V trimming: 4 bases; J trimming: 3 bases; junction bases outside the gene matches: 15. The length of the CDR3 is 18 residues.

V and J are TRBV28 and TRBJ1-2; perhaps TRBD1 as D (5 bases). V lost 5 bases and J lost 5, with 12 bases in between. The CDR3 spans 13 residues. Germline assignment: CDR1 MDHEN and CDR2 SYDVKM. The CDR3 bases are TGTGCCAGCAGTCGGACACAAAAGTATGGCTACACCTTC. This translates into CASSRTQKYGYTF.

There are a few counts of this clone. The V call is TRBV6-5, the J call TRBJ1-1; D possibly corresponds to TRBD1 (6 bases). V was clipped by 7 bases and J by 8 bases, with 14 bases between them. Germline V gene sequence: CDR1 MNHEY, CDR2 SVGAGI. CDR3 size: 12 residues. DNA for the CDR3: TGTGCCAGCAACCGTGTAGGGACAGAAGCTTTCTTT. Translation gives CASNRVGTEAFF.

The CDR3 reads CSVGTGGGGYTF. CDR3 nucleotide sequence: TGCAGCGTTGGTACAGGGGGGGGTGGCTACACCTTC. The chain recombines TRBV29-1 with TRBJ1-2, with 8 bases aligning to TRBD1. Germline CDR1 is SQVTM and CDR2 is ANQGSEA. V trimming: 4 bases; J trimming: 7 bases; junction bases outside the gene matches: 5. The CDR3 has 12 residues.

This clone was detected a few times. The chain is built from TRBV2 and TRBJ1-4, with 8 positions matching TRBD1. The V gene end was trimmed by 6 bases and the J gene end by 6 bases; junction bases not matched to a gene: 0. Germline V gene sequence: CDR1 SNHLY, CDR2 FYNNEI. CDR3 length: 12 amino acids. The CDR3 loop is CASRGQDEKLFF. CDR3 coding DNA: TGTGCCAGCAGGGGACAGGATGAAAAACTGTTTTTT.

J is TRBJ1-5 and V is TRBV24-1; D might be TRBD1 (5 bases). This CDR3 is built from 14 residues. Trimming cost V 6 bases and J 6 bases, with 14 bases left between them. The germline CDR1 and CDR2 sequences are KGHDR and SFDVKD. In DNA form, the CDR3 reads TGTGCCACCAGTCCCGCGGGGGAGGGTCAGCCCCAGCATTTT. Protein: CATSPAGEGQPQHF.

The genes are TRBV14 and TRBJ2-5; D gene uncertain. Germline CDR1 reads SGHDN; CDR2 reads FVKESK. This CDR3 has 15 amino acids. V lost 4 bases and J lost 1, with 13 bases in between. The CDR3 reads CASSPGGVPQETQYF. The CDR3 coding sequence is TGTGCCAGCAGCCCGGGTGGGGTGCCCCAAGAGACCCAGTACTTC.

J is TRBJ2-5 and V is TRBV7-9; 15 bases line up with TRBD2. This CDR3 has 17 amino acids. The ends lost 8 bases at V and 1 base at J; junction bases unmatched: 8. The V gene's germline CDR1 is SEHNR and CDR2 FQNEAQ (reference sequence). In nucleotides, the CDR3 is TGTGCCAGCGACCACGAGGGACTAGCGGGGGGCCAAGAGACCCAGTACTTC. Its translation: CASDHEGLAGGQETQYF.

The chain recombines TRBV18 with TRBJ2-6; maybe TRBD2 (6 bases). Trimming stripped 1 base from V and 0 bases from J, with 16 bases between. This CDR3 has 19 amino acids. Germline V gives CDR1 KGHSH, CDR2 LQKENI. CDR3 sequence reads: CASSPHGPGESSGANVLTF. The CDR3 nucleotides are TGTGCCAGCTCACCACACGGCCCGGGGGAGAGCTCTGGGGCCAACGTCCTGACTTTC.